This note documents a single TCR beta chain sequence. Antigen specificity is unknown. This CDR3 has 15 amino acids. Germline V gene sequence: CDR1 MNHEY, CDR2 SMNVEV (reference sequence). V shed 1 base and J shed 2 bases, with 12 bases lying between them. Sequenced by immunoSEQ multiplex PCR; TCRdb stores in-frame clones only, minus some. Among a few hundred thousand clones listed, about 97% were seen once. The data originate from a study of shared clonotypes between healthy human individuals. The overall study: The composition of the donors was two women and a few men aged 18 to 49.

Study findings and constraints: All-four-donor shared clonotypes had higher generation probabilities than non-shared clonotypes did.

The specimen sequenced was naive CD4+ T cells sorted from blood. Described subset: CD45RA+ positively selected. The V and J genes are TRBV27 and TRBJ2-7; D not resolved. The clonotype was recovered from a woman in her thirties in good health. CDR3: CASSLFPGPTYEQYF. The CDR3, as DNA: TGTGCCAGCAGTTTATTTCCCGGACCTACCTACGAGCAGTACTTC.